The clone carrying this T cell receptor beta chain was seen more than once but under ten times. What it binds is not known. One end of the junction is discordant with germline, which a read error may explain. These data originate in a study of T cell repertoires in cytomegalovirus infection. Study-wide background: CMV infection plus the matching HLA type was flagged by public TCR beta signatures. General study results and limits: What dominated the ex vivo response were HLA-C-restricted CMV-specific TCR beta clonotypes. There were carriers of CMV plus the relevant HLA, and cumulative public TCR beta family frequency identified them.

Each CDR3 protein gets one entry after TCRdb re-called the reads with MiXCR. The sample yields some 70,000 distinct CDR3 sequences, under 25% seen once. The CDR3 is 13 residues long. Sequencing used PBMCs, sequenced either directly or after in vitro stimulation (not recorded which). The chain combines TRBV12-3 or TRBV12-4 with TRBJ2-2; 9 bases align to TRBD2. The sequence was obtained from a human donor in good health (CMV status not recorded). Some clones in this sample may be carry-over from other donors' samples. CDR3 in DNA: TGTGCCAGCAGTCTAGCGGGAATCGGGGAGCTGTTTTTT. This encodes CASSLAGIGELFF.